Listed below are T cell receptor beta chains from one sample, sequenced in a study of identical twins. MiXCR, run by TCRdb on the 5' RACE reads, gives a single entry per CDR3 protein. The data contain about 500,000 distinct CDR3 sequences, around 15% of them seen just once; the ten biggest clones take up 0.98%. This sample was shared with a second study, whose subject was yellow fever vaccine responses in identical twins.

The sequenced sample was CD4+ T cells sorted from blood. These TCRs come from a woman between 18 and 29 years old in good health. The CDR3 runs from the conserved cysteine through the conserved F or W. The order of the fields is CDR3 protein, CDR3 DNA, clone size, V gene, J gene, D gene. D genes are given only for firm matches. The size field is filled for only some rows; it gives once, few, many or a size class.

CDR3: CASSLNGGAGYEQYF; DNA: TGTGCCAGCAGTTTAAACGGGGGGGCTGGCTACGAGCAGTACTTC; size: few; V: TRBV6-5; J: TRBJ2-7; D: TRBD2
CDR3: CASSRQGGSKKLFF; DNA: TGTGCCAGCAGCCGACAGGGGGGGTCCAAAAAACTGTTTTTT; size: -; V: TRBV7-6; J: TRBJ1-4; D: TRBD1
CDR3: CASTLDRADEQFF; DNA: TGTGCCAGCACCTTGGACAGGGCCGATGAGCAGTTCTTC; size: many; V: TRBV12-3/TRBV12-4; J: TRBJ2-1; D: TRBD1
CDR3: CASSNRIGLNEQFF; DNA: TGTGCCAGCAGTAACCGAATAGGGCTGAATGAGCAGTTCTTC; size: -; V: TRBV6-5; J: TRBJ2-1; D: -
CDR3: CASSLGAKLFF; DNA: TGTGCCAGCAGTTTAGGAGCTAAACTGTTTTTT; size: many; V: TRBV12-3/TRBV12-4; J: TRBJ1-4; D: -
CDR3: CATSRSSSYEQYF; DNA: TGTGCCACCAGCCGGTCGAGCTCCTACGAGCAGTACTTC; size: -; V: TRBV24-1; J: TRBJ2-7; D: -
CDR3: CASSFLSFGRIDTQYF; DNA: TGTGCCAGCAGCTTTCTATCCTTTGGGCGTATAGATACGCAGTATTTT; size: many; V: TRBV7-2; J: TRBJ2-3; D: -
CDR3: CASSYSNRGSYEQYF; DNA: TGTGCCAGCAGTTACTCGAACAGGGGCTCCTACGAGCAGTACTTC; size: -; V: TRBV6-2/TRBV6-3; J: TRBJ2-7; D: TRBD1
CDR3: CASSSQTGYKPQHF; DNA: TGTGCCAGCAGTTCACAGACAGGGTACAAGCCCCAGCATTTT; size: few; V: TRBV28; J: TRBJ1-5; D: TRBD1
CDR3: CASRGSGAAIGSSQFF; DNA: TGTGCCAGCAGAGGGAGCGGGGCAGCCATTGGTAGTTCGCAGTTCTTC; size: -; V: TRBV6-2/TRBV6-3; J: TRBJ2-1; D: TRBD2
CDR3: CSASGQGMHQPQHF; DNA: TGCAGTGCTTCCGGACAGGGGATGCATCAGCCCCAGCATTTT; size: -; V: TRBV20-1; J: TRBJ1-5; D: TRBD1
CDR3: CASSLRDRVSGELFF; DNA: TGTGCCAGCAGCCTCCGGGACAGGGTTTCCGGGGAGCTGTTTTTT; size: -; V: TRBV12-3/TRBV12-4; J: TRBJ2-2; D: TRBD1
CDR3: CASSQDSRSANTEAFF; DNA: TGCGCCAGCAGCCAAGATAGTAGGTCCGCGAACACTGAAGCTTTCTTT; size: few; V: TRBV4-1; J: TRBJ1-1; D: -
CDR3: CSAPWSRTQYF; DNA: TGCAGTGCCCCGTGGTCGCGGACCCAGTACTTC; size: few; V: TRBV20-1; J: TRBJ2-5; D: -
CDR3: CASSQGRNGGSPLHF; DNA: TGCGCCAGCAGCCAAGGCCGGAATGGTGGTTCACCCCTCCACTTT; size: -; V: TRBV4-3; J: TRBJ1-6; D: -
CDR3: CASTFRDRAYEQYF; DNA: TGTGCCAGCACATTTCGGGACAGAGCCTACGAGCAGTACTTC; size: -; V: TRBV6-2/TRBV6-3; J: TRBJ2-7; D: TRBD1
CDR3: CASSSGPGQGTEAFF; DNA: TGCGCCAGCAGCTCGGGGCCGGGACAGGGAACTGAAGCTTTCTTT; size: few; V: TRBV5-1; J: TRBJ1-1; D: TRBD1
CDR3: CASSFGSGSPGELFF; DNA: TGCGCCAGCAGCTTTGGTAGCGGGAGCCCCGGGGAGCTGTTTTTT; size: many; V: TRBV5-1; J: TRBJ2-2; D: TRBD2
CDR3: CASSPRDRPRAEQYF; DNA: TGTGCCAGCAGTCCTCGGGACAGGCCCCGGGCCGAGCAGTACTTC; size: few; V: TRBV28; J: TRBJ2-7; D: TRBD1
CDR3: CASSYSTGRETQYF; DNA: TGTGCCAGCAGTTACTCGACAGGGCGGGAGACCCAGTACTTC; size: many; V: TRBV6-5; J: TRBJ2-5; D: TRBD1
CDR3: CASSLTLNRGGNTEAFF; DNA: TGCGCCAGCAGCTTAACATTAAACAGGGGGGGGAACACTGAAGCTTTCTTT; size: -; V: TRBV5-1; J: TRBJ1-1; D: TRBD1
CDR3: CASTRTHGSYEQYF; DNA: TGTGCCAGCACCCGTACCCACGGCTCCTACGAGCAGTACTTC; size: -; V: TRBV6-1; J: TRBJ2-7; D: -
CDR3: CSARPGPNTGELFF; DNA: TGCAGCGCCCGGCCGGGACCGAACACCGGGGAGCTGTTTTTT; size: few; V: TRBV29-1; J: TRBJ2-2; D: -
CDR3: CASRYQGAQNGYTF; DNA: TGTGCCAGCAGATATCAGGGGGCGCAAAATGGCTACACCTTC; size: few; V: TRBV7-9; J: TRBJ1-2; D: TRBD1
CDR3: CSARDLGTGGSSPLHF; DNA: TGCAGTGCTAGAGATCTTGGGACAGGGGGTTCGTCACCCCTCCACTTT; size: many; V: TRBV20-1; J: TRBJ1-6; D: TRBD1
CDR3: CASSLAPRTDSYEQYF; DNA: TGTGCCAGCAGCTTGGCGCCGCGGACCGACTCCTACGAGCAGTACTTC; size: -; V: TRBV5-5; J: TRBJ2-7; D: -
CDR3: CAWSPDSHTGELFF; DNA: TGTGCCTGGAGCCCGGACAGTCACACCGGGGAGCTGTTTTTT; size: few; V: TRBV30; J: TRBJ2-2; D: -
CDR3: CASSVRQGRDEQYF; DNA: TGTGCCAGCAGCGTCCGACAGGGGAGGGACGAGCAGTACTTC; size: -; V: TRBV7-2; J: TRBJ2-7; D: -
CDR3: CASSLVAGNEKLFF; DNA: TGTGCCAGCAGTTTAGTGGCGGGTAATGAAAAACTGTTTTTT; size: many; V: TRBV12-3/TRBV12-4; J: TRBJ1-4; D: -
CDR3: CATGDFFGEQYF; DNA: TGTGCCACCGGGGACTTTTTCGGCGAGCAGTACTTC; size: few; V: TRBV24-1; J: TRBJ2-7; D: -
CDR3: CSASPAGRGETQYF; DNA: TGCAGTGCTAGTCCCGCAGGGAGGGGAGAGACCCAGTACTTC; size: once; V: TRBV20-1; J: TRBJ2-5; D: TRBD2
CDR3: CASSLGGAGSYEQYF; DNA: TGCGCCAGCAGCTTGGGAGGGGCGGGGAGCTACGAGCAGTACTTC; size: few; V: TRBV5-1; J: TRBJ2-7; D: -
CDR3: CASAPGQKVVEQYF; DNA: TGTGCCAGCGCCCCGGGACAGAAGGTCGTAGAGCAGTACTTC; size: many; V: TRBV7-9; J: TRBJ2-7; D: TRBD1
CDR3: CSASRGAAMNTEAFF; DNA: TGCAGTGCTAGTCGGGGGGCCGCGATGAACACTGAAGCTTTCTTT; size: -; V: TRBV20-1; J: TRBJ1-1; D: -
CDR3: CASSLEDLSTDTQYF; DNA: TGCGCCAGCAGCTTGGAGGACCTTAGCACAGATACGCAGTATTTT; size: -; V: TRBV5-1; J: TRBJ2-3; D: -
CDR3: CASRGTASDEQYF; DNA: TGTGCCAGCAGAGGGACGGCTTCCGACGAGCAGTACTTC; size: -; V: TRBV27; J: TRBJ2-7; D: -
CDR3: CSVVDSFVPEAFF; DNA: TGCAGCGTTGTTGACAGCTTTGTCCCTGAAGCTTTCTTT; size: -; V: TRBV29-1; J: TRBJ1-1; D: -
CDR3: CSASGQGKNSPLHF; DNA: TGCAGTGCTAGCGGACAGGGGAAGAATTCACCCCTCCACTTT; size: -; V: TRBV20-1; J: TRBJ1-6; D: TRBD1
CDR3: CASSTEGSIEYF; DNA: TGTGCCAGCAGCACAGAAGGGAGTATTGAGTATTTT; size: -; V: TRBV11-2; J: TRBJ2-3; D: -
CDR3: CASSLRAPNTEAFF; DNA: TGTGCCAGCAGCCTGCGAGCTCCGAACACTGAAGCTTTCTTT; size: many; V: TRBV3-1; J: TRBJ1-1; D: -
CDR3: CASSLIGGNTGELFF; DNA: TGTGCCAGCAGTTTGATCGGGGGGAACACCGGGGAGCTGTTTTTT; size: few; V: TRBV12-3/TRBV12-4; J: TRBJ2-2; D: -
CDR3: CASSRFGGGNQPQHF; DNA: TGTGCCAGCAGCCGATTCGGGGGAGGGAATCAGCCCCAGCATTTT; size: few; V: TRBV7-2; J: TRBJ1-5; D: -
CDR3: CSATYGGSYEQYF; DNA: TGCAGTGCTACTTACGGGGGCTCCTACGAGCAGTACTTC; size: -; V: TRBV20-1; J: TRBJ2-7; D: -
CDR3: CASSSRVGGDYNEQFF; DNA: TGTGCCAGCAGCTCCAGGGTAGGGGGTGATTACAATGAGCAGTTCTTC; size: once; V: TRBV5-5; J: TRBJ2-1; D: -
CDR3: CASRGQGEQYF; DNA: TGTGCCAGCAGAGGACAGGGAGAGCAGTACTTC; size: many; V: TRBV27; J: TRBJ2-7; D: TRBD1
CDR3: CASSPSTNTIYF; DNA: TGTGCCAGCAGCCCTTCGACGAACACCATATATTTT; size: few; V: TRBV11-2; J: TRBJ1-3; D: -
CDR3: CASSLLEGSPLHF; DNA: TGTGCCAGCAGCTTATTGGAAGGGTCACCCCTCCACTTT; size: -; V: TRBV7-8; J: TRBJ1-6; D: -
CDR3: CASSRGLETQYF; DNA: TGTGCCAGTAGTAGGGGGTTAGAGACCCAGTACTTC; size: -; V: TRBV19; J: TRBJ2-5; D: -
CDR3: CASSLGSAAYEQYF; DNA: TGTGCCAGCAGCTTGGGGTCGGCAGCCTACGAGCAGTACTTC; size: -; V: TRBV25-1; J: TRBJ2-7; D: -
CDR3: CSARDLRAGSSYNSPLHF; DNA: TGCAGTGCTAGAGATCTCAGGGCAGGGAGCTCCTATAATTCACCCCTCCACTTT; size: few; V: TRBV20-1; J: TRBJ1-6; D: -
CDR3: CASSSPRQGSYEQYF; DNA: TGTGCCAGCAGTTCTCCGAGACAGGGGAGTTACGAGCAGTACTTC; size: few; V: TRBV6-5; J: TRBJ2-7; D: TRBD1
CDR3: CASSPNYRGNGYTF; DNA: TGCGCCAGCAGCCCTAACTACAGGGGCAATGGCTACACCTTC; size: -; V: TRBV5-1; J: TRBJ1-2; D: TRBD1
CDR3: CASSLAGTMNSPLHF; DNA: TGCGCCAGCAGCTTGGCCGGAACAATGAATTCACCCCTCCACTTT; size: many; V: TRBV5-1; J: TRBJ1-6; D: -
CDR3: CASSKIPGTPGSGANVLTF; DNA: TGTGCCAGCAGCAAAATCCCCGGGACACCCGGCTCTGGGGCCAACGTCCTGACTTTC; size: -; V: TRBV21-1; J: TRBJ2-6; D: -
CDR3: CSASAAGRNEQFF; DNA: TGCAGTGCCTCGGCGGCAGGGAGGAATGAGCAGTTCTTC; size: few; V: TRBV20-1; J: TRBJ2-1; D: -
CDR3: CSASGQGVSETQYF; DNA: TGCAGTGCATCGGGACAGGGGGTGAGCGAGACCCAGTACTTC; size: -; V: TRBV20-1; J: TRBJ2-5; D: TRBD1
CDR3: CASIPDGTSNEQFF; DNA: TGTGCCAGCATCCCGGACGGGACTAGCAATGAGCAGTTCTTC; size: many; V: TRBV12-3/TRBV12-4; J: TRBJ2-1; D: TRBD2